One sample yielded the 32 T cell receptor beta chains listed below, sequenced in a study of blood T cells in healthy people across ages. The second PCR ran roughly 7 to 11 cycles with a sample-barcoded 5' primer and J-beta primers. Via MiXCR, TCRdb re-called the 5' RACE reads, giving one row per CDR3 protein. The sample has 1.5 million to 2 million distinct CDR3 sequences; roughly 27% are singletons. Sequencing was carried out using blood. Every receptor here comes from a woman aged 25 to 45 in good health.

The chain has TRBV28 and TRBJ2-7; D unclear. The V end was cut by 8 bases, the J end by 0 bases, with 8 bases between. CDR3 length: 12 amino acids. Germline assignment: CDR1 MDHEN and CDR2 SYDVKM. CDR3 sequence reads: CASGIFSYEQYF. DNA for the CDR3: TGTGCCAGCGGGATTTTCTCCTACGAGCAGTACTTC.

As regards this clonotype: A much bigger clone sits one base away, suggesting this may be a read error. The chain recombines TRBV29-1 with TRBJ2-4; no clear D gene. Trimming took off 6 bases at V and 13 bases at J, with 25 bases between the two ends. Germline V CDR1 and CDR2: SQVTM, ANQGSEA. CDR3 length: 14 residues. CDR3 DNA: TGCAGCGTCTCTGACCCGGGCGGCTTCTACGGGCAGTACTTC. Translated, it gives CSVSDPGGFYGQYF.

This clonotype appeared many times. At one boundary the junction diverges from the germline segment, which might be a read error. The chain recombines TRBV14 with TRBJ2-1; TRBD1 matches at 7 bases. CDR3 size: 14 residues. Per germline, CDR1 SGHDN and CDR2 FVKESK. CDR3 nucleotides: TGCGCCAGCAGCCAAGGGACAGCCTACAATGAGCAGTTCTTC. This encodes CASSQGTAYNEQFF.

This clonotype was seen only a few times. The chain carries TRBV12-3 or TRBV12-4 and TRBJ1-2; D remains unclear. Trimming pared 11 bases from V and 8 bases from J, leaving 21 bases between. The CDR3 sequence is 13 residues long. CDR3 in DNA: TGTGCCGGCCGATTCGGGCCCACCGGGGGCTACACCTTC. Protein: CAGRFGPTGGYTF.

Worth noting for this clonotype: Germline is not matched at one junction end, which may reflect a read error. The rearrangement joins TRBV7-9 to TRBJ2-4; D unresolved. The germline gives CDR1 SEHNR, CDR2 FQNEAQ (reference sequence). The CDR3 extends over 14 amino acids. The CDR3 spells CASSQERAKNIQDF. CDR3 DNA sequence: TGTGCCAGCAGCCAGGAGAGAGCCAAAAACATTCAGGACTTC. Using reference TRBV7-9 and TRBJ2-4 for the parts outside the CDR3, the full variable domain is DTGVSQNPRHKITKRGQNVTFRCDPISEHNRLYWYRQTLGQGPEFLTYFQNEAQLEKSRLLSDRFSAERPKGSFSTLEIQRTEQGDSAMYLCASSQERAKNIQDFGAGTRLSVL.

The V gene is TRBV5-6, the J gene TRBJ2-3; D is unresolved. CDR3 length equals 12 residues. V shed 0 bases and J shed 10 bases, with 9 bases lying between them. CDR1 is SGHDT, CDR2 YYEEEE, per germline. In DNA form, the CDR3 reads TGTGCCAGCAGCTTGGGTACTCAGGCGCAGTATTTT. It codes for CASSLGTQAQYF. The complete variable domain, with remaining parts taken from reference TRBV5-6 and TRBJ2-3, reads DAGVTQSPTHLIKTRGQQVTLRCSPKSGHDTVSWYQQALGQGPQFIFQYYEEEERQRGNFPDRFSGHQFPNYSSELNVNALLLGDSALYLCASSLGTQAQYFGPGTRLTVL.

This clonotype appeared many times. The chain couples TRBV29-1 to TRBJ2-1; 8 nucleotides match TRBD2. Trimming removed 6 bases from V and 4 bases from J; junction bases left unmatched: 5. Per the germline V gene, CDR1 is SQVTM and CDR2 is ANQGSEA. There are 13 residues in the CDR3. The CDR3 region has the DNA TGCAGCGTCGTCGGGGGGGGTTACAATGAGCAGTTCTTC. Translation: CSVVGGGYNEQFF.

V gene TRBV20-1 combines with J gene TRBJ2-4; 9 nucleotides align to TRBD1. The J call could be wrong; TRBJ2-7 is a better fit for the DNA end. The CDR3 is made up of 14 amino acids. Per the germline V gene, CDR1 is DFQATT and CDR2 is SNEGSKA (reference sequence). The CDR3 nucleotides are TGCAGTGCTAGAGATTTAGGGACAGGGCCCGAGCAGTACTTC. Translation gives CSARDLGTGPEQYF.

In its sample, this clonotype was seen a few times. The V gene is TRBV5-1, the J gene TRBJ1-2; D gene uncertain. The V gene's germline CDR1 is SGHRS and CDR2 YFSETQ. This CDR3 spans 13 amino acids. With 4 bases removed from V and 8 bases from J, the gap between germline ends came to 15 bases. DNA for the CDR3: TGCGCCAGCAGCCTGGAGGGTCTCGAGGGCTACACCTTC. Translating it yields CASSLEGLEGYTF.

A remark on this clonotype: This clone may be a read error of a much larger clone one base away. The CDR3 DNA reads TGTGCCAACAGCTCACAACCGTACTCTGGGGCCAACGTCCTGACTTTC. This gives the protein CANSSQPYSGANVLTF. This chain connects TRBV7-3 to TRBJ2-6; D is undetermined. The germline V gene encodes CDR1 SGHTA and CDR2 FQGTGA. The CDR3 has 16 amino acids. The complete variable domain, with remaining parts taken from reference TRBV7-3 and TRBJ2-6, reads GAGVSQTPSNKVTEKGKYVELRCDPISGHTALYWYRQSLGQGPEFLIYFQGTGAADDSGLPNDRFFAVRPEGSVSTLKIQRTERGDSAVYLCANSSQPYSGANVLTFGAGSRLTVL.

The CDR3: CASRDRRGWYGYTF. CDR3 DNA: TGTGCCAGCAGGGATCGCAGGGGTTGGTATGGCTACACCTTC. The chain recombines TRBV28 with TRBJ1-2, with D tentatively TRBD1 (6 bases). The CDR3 consists of 14 residues. Trimming pared 6 bases from V and 5 bases from J, leaving 16 bases between. Germline lookup yields CDR1 MDHEN and CDR2 SYDVKM.

The chain is built from TRBV20-1 and TRBJ1-1, with a tentative D call TRBD1 (6 bases). The V gene's germline CDR1 is DFQATT and CDR2 SNEGSKA (reference sequence). The V gene lost 7 bases and the J gene lost 2 bases, with 23 bases spanning the gap. CDR3 length: 16 amino acids. CDR3 amino acids: CSGIRGGTALNTEAFF. CDR3 DNA: TGCAGTGGCATCAGGGGTGGTACGGCCCTAAACACTGAAGCTTTCTTT.

Turning to this clonotype: A read error may produce the germline difference seen at one junction end. The V call is TRBV7-2, the J call TRBJ2-7, with no clear D. Germline CDR1 reads SGHTA; CDR2 reads FQGNSA. The CDR3 has 15 residues. The CDR3 spells CVSSLGTALSYEQYF. In DNA form, the CDR3 reads TGTGTCAGCAGCTTAGGTACTGCGCTCTCCTACGAGCAGTACTTC.

The chain carries TRBV3-1 and TRBJ2-5, with D unresolved. CDR3 length: 13 amino acids. Germline CDR1 LGHDT, CDR2 YNNKEL (reference sequence). With 8 bases removed from V and 5 bases from J, the gap between germline ends came to 15 bases. The CDR3 coding sequence is TGTGCCAGCGGAACGGTCGCCGGGGAGACCCAGTACTTC. This translates into CASGTVAGETQYF.

This clonotype was counted at least ten times. The genes are TRBV27 and TRBJ2-7; 8 positions agree with TRBD1. Trimming cost V 7 bases and J 0 bases; bases outside gene matches: 8. The germline V gene has CDR1 MNHEY and CDR2 SMNVEV (reference sequence). The CDR3 consists of 15 residues. The CDR3 bases are TGTGCCAGCACGCCCAGGGGGCTGTTCTCCTACGAGCAGTACTTC. Encoded protein: CASTPRGLFSYEQYF.

This clonotype was counted between two and nine times. V is TRBV20-1 and J is TRBJ2-1; 12 bases agree with TRBD2. The CDR3 is 15 amino acids. Germline CDR1 DFQATT, CDR2 SNEGSKA (reference sequence). The V and J ends lost 2 bases and 8 bases, in that order; junction bases with no gene match: 7. CDR3 DNA sequence: TGCAGTGCTAGACTAGCGGGAGGGCCTGTGGATGAGCAGTTCTTC. It yields the protein CSARLAGGPVDEQFF.

The chain is built from TRBV7-2 and TRBJ2-3; 9 nucleotides align to TRBD2. Germline CDR1 is SGHTA and CDR2 is FQGNSA. V was pared by 5 bases and J by 5 bases, with 11 bases of the junction left unmatched. This CDR3 region has 16 residues. CDR3 sequence (DNA): TGTGCCAGCAGCCCCCAGGGCGCGGGGGGGCAAGATACGCAGTATTTT. Its protein is CASSPQGAGGQDTQYF.

The chain recombines TRBV11-2 with TRBJ2-7; no clear D. Germline CDR1 SGHAT, CDR2 FQNNGV. The CDR3 has 13 amino acids. V was clipped by 2 bases and J by 3 bases, with 8 bases between them. DNA for the CDR3: TGTGCCAGCAGCTTACTGGAGAACTACGAGCAGTACTTC. Protein product: CASSLLENYEQYF.

The V and J genes are TRBV3-1 and TRBJ1-1; D is perhaps TRBD1 (5 bases). The CDR3 contains 14 residues. The ends were cut back, 1 base at V and 1 base at J, with 7 bases in the middle. CDR1 is LGHDT, CDR2 YNNKEL, per germline (reference sequence). In DNA form, the CDR3 reads TGTGCCAGCAGCCAAGCGGGGGGGAACACTGAAGCTTTCTTT. Translated, it gives CASSQAGGNTEAFF. The full variable domain, completed using reference TRBV3-1 and TRBJ1-1, is DTAVSQTPKYLVTQMGNDKSIKCEQNLGHDTMYWYKQDSKKFLKIMFSYNNKELIINETVPNRFSPKSPDKAHLNLHINSLELGDSAVYFCASSQAGGNTEAFFGQGTRLTVV.

This clonotype was seen more than once but under ten times. V usage is TRBV29-1 and J usage is TRBJ2-3; unclear D gene. V was clipped by 7 bases and J by 11 bases, with 13 bases between them. This CDR3 contains 10 residues. Germline loops: CDR1 SQVTM, CDR2 ANQGSEA. Here the CDR3 reads CSAYRVVQYF. DNA of the CDR3: TGCAGCGCGTACCGAGTGGTGCAGTATTTT.

Remarks on this clonotype: Sequence at one end of the junction differs from germline and may be a read error. CDR3 in DNA: TGTGCCAGCACCTTAGGGGGGGTCAGCACAGATACGCAGTATTTT. Encoded protein: CASTLGGVSTDTQYF. The chain has TRBV7-2 and TRBJ2-3; a possible D gene is TRBD2 (7 bases). Per the germline V gene, CDR1 is SGHTA and CDR2 is FQGNSA. This CDR3 comprises 15 residues.

In regard to this clonotype: Being one base from a much bigger clone, this may be a read error. The chain has TRBV29-1 and TRBJ2-5; maybe TRBD2 (7 bases). Germline V CDR1 and CDR2: SQVTM, ANQGSEA. The CDR3 extends over 13 amino acids. CDR3 bases: TGCAGCGTCGGACAGCCTGGGGGGGAGACCCGGTACTTC. As protein: CSVGQPGGETRYF.

The chain has TRBV10-3 and TRBJ1-1, with TRBD1 as a possible D gene (5 bases). The CDR3 is made up of 13 amino acids. Deletions cut 7 bases from V and 7 bases from J, with 16 bases between. Germline CDR1 reads ENHRY; CDR2 reads SYGVKD. This CDR3 is CAIKGVGAGEAFF. CDR3 nucleotides: TGTGCCATCAAGGGAGTAGGGGCGGGTGAAGCTTTCTTT.

This clonotype was observed a handful of times. The chain employs TRBV14 and TRBJ1-1; no clear D. The germline V gene encodes CDR1 SGHDN and CDR2 FVKESK. V was cut by 3 bases and J by 4 bases, with 12 bases left in between. The CDR3 spans 14 residues. The CDR3 nucleotides read TGTGCCAGCAGCCAGCCGGGGAAGGGCACTGAAGCTTTCTTT. Protein product: CASSQPGKGTEAFF.

The chain joins TRBV20-1 to TRBJ2-7; maybe TRBD1 (6 bases). The J call could be wrong; TRBJ2-5 is a better fit for the DNA end. This CDR3 comprises 14 residues. Germline-derived CDR1 and CDR2 are DFQATT and SNEGSKA (reference sequence). The CDR3: CSAIAGNREETQYF. The CDR3, as DNA: TGCAGTGCTATTGCCGGGAACAGGGAAGAGACCCAGTACTTC.

The V call is TRBV3-1, the J call TRBJ2-1; the D is unclear. Trimming stripped 0 bases from V and 7 bases from J, with 13 bases between. The CDR3 is 15 amino acids. CDR1 and CDR2 (germline): LGHDT, YNNKEL (reference sequence). The CDR3 nucleotides read TGTGCCAGCAGCCAAGATAGCAAGGGTGAGAATGAGCAGTTCTTC. It translates to CASSQDSKGENEQFF.

This clonotype was observed many times. The rearrangement joins TRBV7-9 to TRBJ2-1; a weak D match, TRBD2 (6 bases). The germline V gene has CDR1 SEHNR and CDR2 FQNEAQ (reference sequence). V lost 2 bases, J lost 4 bases, and 12 bases lay in between. The length of the CDR3 is 15 residues. The CDR3 sequence is CASSLPAGRYNEQFF. The CDR3 DNA reads as TGTGCCAGCAGCTTACCGGCAGGGAGGTACAATGAGCAGTTCTTC. Full variable domain (remainder filled in from reference TRBV7-9 and TRBJ2-1): DTGVSQNPRHKITKRGQNVTFRCDPISEHNRLYWYRQTLGQGPEFLTYFQNEAQLEKSRLLSDRFSAERPKGSFSTLEIQRTEQGDSAMYLCASSLPAGRYNEQFFGPGTRLTVL.

This clonotype was detected once. This chain connects TRBV9 to TRBJ2-5; D might be TRBD1 or TRBD2, each matching 5 bases. The CDR3 is made up of 14 amino acids. V lost 3 bases to trimming and J lost 4 bases, with 13 bases between them. Germline CDR1 SGDLS, CDR2 YYNGEE. The CDR3 DNA is TGTGCCAGCAGCGAACCGGGACGGGGAGAGACCCAGTACTTC. Its protein is CASSEPGRGETQYF. The full variable domain, with the rest looked up from reference TRBV9 and TRBJ2-5, is DSGVTQTPKHLITATGQRVTLRCSPRSGDLSVYWYQQSLDQGLQFLIQYYNGEERAKGNILERFSAQQFPDLHSELNLSSLELGDSALYFCASSEPGRGETQYFGPGTRLLVL.

This clonotype was observed many times. This chain links TRBV20-1 with TRBJ1-2; the D gene is possibly TRBD1 (6 bases). The CDR3 is 15 residues long. Trimming left V 5 bases short and J 4 bases short, with 20 bases between. Germline CDR1 is DFQATT and CDR2 is SNEGSKA (reference sequence). The CDR3 bases are TGCAGTGCTGCACTCGGCGGACAGACAATCTATGGCTACACCTTC. Translation: CSAALGGQTIYGYTF.

This clonotype came up a few times. The chain joins TRBV12-3 or TRBV12-4 to TRBJ1-5; D unresolved. This CDR3 region has 15 residues. The V and J ends lost 4 bases and 0 bases respectively, with 10 bases between them. CDR3 coding DNA: TGTGCCAGCAGTTGGCAATACAGTAGCAATCAGCCCCAGCATTTT. Translated: CASSWQYSSNQPQHF.

The chain links TRBV6-6 to TRBJ2-3, with a possible D match to TRBD2 (6 bases). V shed 5 bases and J shed 1 base, with 19 bases lying between them. The CDR3 runs to 17 residues. The germline gives CDR1 MNHNY, CDR2 SVGAGI (reference sequence). The CDR3 reads CASSPTGRGGGTDTQYF. The CDR3 DNA is TGTGCCAGCAGTCCTACCGGGCGCGGCGGGGGCACAGATACGCAGTATTTT.

The table lists this clonotype with a few counts. In DNA, the CDR3 is TGTGCCTGGAGTGTACGGGACAGGCCCAAAAACATTCAGTACTTC. Encoded protein: CAWSVRDRPKNIQYF. The genes are TRBV30 and TRBJ2-4; 8 bases agree with TRBD1. V was pared by 0 bases and J by 2 bases, with 3 bases of the junction left unmatched. The CDR3 consists of 15 residues. The V gene's germline CDR1 is GTSNPN and CDR2 SVGIG (reference sequence).